This TCR beta chain came from a study of T cells in Graves' hyperthyroidism and ophthalmopathy. RNA transcripts were the template for amplifying TCR beta CDR3 regions. The TCR CDR3 first-round RT-PCR relied on the HTBI primer set. TCRdb recomputed calls from the multiplex PCR reads with MiXCR, one row per CDR3 protein. Here the sample spans approximately 430,000 distinct CDR3 sequences, 14% to 15% being singletons. CDR1 is LGHDT, CDR2 YNNKEL, per germline (reference sequence). V was clipped by 1 base and J by 5 bases, with 8 bases between them. The CDR3 has 13 residues. It was 10 ml of fresh peripheral blood that supplied the PBMCs. At least ten counts were recorded for this clonotype.

The chain couples TRBV3-1 to TRBJ2-5; D perhaps matches TRBD2 (6 bases). This TCR was sampled from a man aged 18 to 35 with Graves' ophthalmopathy. Sequenced input: blood. The CDR3 DNA sequence: TGTGCCAGCAGCCAAGCGGGGAGGGAGACCCAGTACTTC. Its translation is CASSQAGRETQYF.